This is a list of T cell receptor beta chains from one sample in a study of regulatory T cells in long-lasting Graves disease. TCRdb reprocessed the multiplex PCR reads via MiXCR and lists one record per CDR3 protein. This table holds fewer than 450,000 distinct CDR3 sequences, roughly a quarter found once. The input for sequencing was peripheral blood mononuclear cells (PBMCs), taken when the disease was refractory, from a patient treated with antithyroid drugs. The receptors originated from a female donor with Graves disease. CDR3s leave out the opening cysteine and the closing phenylalanine or tryptophan.

cdr3_length: 14; v_call: TRBV5-1; j_call: TRBJ2-6; cdr3_aa: ASSLVGNSGANVLT
cdr3_length: 13; v_call: TRBV19; j_call: TRBJ1-1; cdr3_aa: ASSKGGAGHTEAF
cdr3_length: 16; v_call: TRBV2; j_call: TRBJ1-6; cdr3_aa: ASSEGGRGARRNSPLH
cdr3_length: 14; v_call: TRBV7-9; j_call: TRBJ1-3; cdr3_aa: ASSFGQVQQGNTIY
cdr3_length: 12; v_call: TRBV2; j_call: TRBJ2-7; cdr3_aa: ASLAGGSAYEQY
cdr3_length: 15; v_call: TRBV6-1; j_call: TRBJ2-5; cdr3_aa: ASSDVLAGVVGETQY
cdr3_length: 14; v_call: TRBV5-1; j_call: TRBJ1-1; cdr3_aa: ASSPWPKGKNTEAF
cdr3_length: 11; v_call: TRBV3-1; j_call: TRBJ1-1; cdr3_aa: TSSQQGGGTAF
cdr3_length: 11; v_call: TRBV30; j_call: TRBJ2-7; cdr3_aa: ACQREGPGEQY
cdr3_length: 13; v_call: TRBV6-1; j_call: TRBJ2-7; cdr3_aa: ASSESRGQAGEQY
cdr3_length: 10; v_call: TRBV2; j_call: TRBJ2-7; cdr3_aa: ASNGEGYEQY
cdr3_length: 14; v_call: TRBV2; j_call: TRBJ2-3; cdr3_aa: ASRPRTSGSADTQY
cdr3_length: 14; v_call: TRBV18; j_call: TRBJ1-5; cdr3_aa: ASSPGQGMPNQPQH